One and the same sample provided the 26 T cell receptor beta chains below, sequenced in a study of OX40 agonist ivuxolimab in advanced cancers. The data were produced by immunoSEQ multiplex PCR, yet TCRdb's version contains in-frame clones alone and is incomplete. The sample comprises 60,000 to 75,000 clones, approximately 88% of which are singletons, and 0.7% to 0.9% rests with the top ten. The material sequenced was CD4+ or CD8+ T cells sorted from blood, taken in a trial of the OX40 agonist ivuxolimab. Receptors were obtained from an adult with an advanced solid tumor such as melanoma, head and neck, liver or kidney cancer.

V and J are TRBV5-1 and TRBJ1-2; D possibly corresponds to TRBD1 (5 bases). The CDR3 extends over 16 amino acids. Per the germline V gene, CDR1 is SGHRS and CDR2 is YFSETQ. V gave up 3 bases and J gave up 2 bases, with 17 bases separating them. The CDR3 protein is CASSYYRDSINYGYTF. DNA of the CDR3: TGCGCCAGCAGCTACTACCGGGACTCAATAAACTATGGCTACACCTTC.

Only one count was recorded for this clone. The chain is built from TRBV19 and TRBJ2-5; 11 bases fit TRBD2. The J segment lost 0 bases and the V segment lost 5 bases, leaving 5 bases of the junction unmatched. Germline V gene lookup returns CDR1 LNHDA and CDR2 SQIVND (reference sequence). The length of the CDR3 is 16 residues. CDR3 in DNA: TGTGCCAGTAGTCCAACGACTAGCGGGAACCAAGAGACCCAGTACTTC. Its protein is CASSPTTSGNQETQYF.

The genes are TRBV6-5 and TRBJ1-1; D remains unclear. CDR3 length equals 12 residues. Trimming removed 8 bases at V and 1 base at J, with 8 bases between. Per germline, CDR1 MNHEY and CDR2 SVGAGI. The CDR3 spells CASRVSNTEAFF. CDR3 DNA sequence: TGTGCCAGCCGGGTTTCGAACACTGAAGCTTTCTTT.

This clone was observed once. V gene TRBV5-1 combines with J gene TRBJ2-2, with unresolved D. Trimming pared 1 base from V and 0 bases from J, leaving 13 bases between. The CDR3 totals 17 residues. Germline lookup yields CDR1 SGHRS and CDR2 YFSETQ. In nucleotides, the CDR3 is TGCGCCAGCAGCTTGCCTCTTGGCGGTGCGAACACCGGGGAGCTGTTTTTT. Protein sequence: CASSLPLGGANTGELFF.

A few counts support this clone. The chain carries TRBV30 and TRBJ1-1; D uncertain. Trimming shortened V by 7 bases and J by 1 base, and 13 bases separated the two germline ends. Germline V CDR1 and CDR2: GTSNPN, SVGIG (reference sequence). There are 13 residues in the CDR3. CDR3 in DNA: TGTGCCTCAAAGCAGGAGCAGAACACTGAAGCTTTCTTT. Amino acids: CASKQEQNTEAFF.

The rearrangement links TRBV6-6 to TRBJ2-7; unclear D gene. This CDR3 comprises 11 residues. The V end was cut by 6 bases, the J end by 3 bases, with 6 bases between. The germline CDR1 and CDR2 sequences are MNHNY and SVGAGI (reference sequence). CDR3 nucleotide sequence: TGTGCCAGCAGCGAATACTACGAGCAGTACTTC. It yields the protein CASSEYYEQYF.

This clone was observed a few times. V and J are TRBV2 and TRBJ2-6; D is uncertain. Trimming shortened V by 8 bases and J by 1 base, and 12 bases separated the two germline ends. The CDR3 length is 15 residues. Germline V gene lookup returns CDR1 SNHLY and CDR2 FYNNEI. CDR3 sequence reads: CASRTRSSGANVLTF. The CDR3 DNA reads TGTGCCAGCCGCACCCGGAGTTCTGGGGCCAACGTCCTGACTTTC.

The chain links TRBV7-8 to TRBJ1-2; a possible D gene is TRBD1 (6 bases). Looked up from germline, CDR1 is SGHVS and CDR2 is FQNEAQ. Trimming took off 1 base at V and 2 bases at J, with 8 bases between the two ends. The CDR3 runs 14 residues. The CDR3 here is CASSLDTGNYGYTF. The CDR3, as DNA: TGTGCCAGCAGCTTAGATACAGGGAACTATGGCTACACCTTC.

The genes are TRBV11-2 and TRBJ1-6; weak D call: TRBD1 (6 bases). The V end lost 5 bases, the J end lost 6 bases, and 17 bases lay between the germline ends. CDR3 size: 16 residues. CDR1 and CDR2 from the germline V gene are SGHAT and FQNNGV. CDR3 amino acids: CASSRVTGTVNSPLHF. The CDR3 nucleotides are TGTGCCAGCAGCCGCGTTACAGGGACTGTTAATTCACCCCTCCACTTT.

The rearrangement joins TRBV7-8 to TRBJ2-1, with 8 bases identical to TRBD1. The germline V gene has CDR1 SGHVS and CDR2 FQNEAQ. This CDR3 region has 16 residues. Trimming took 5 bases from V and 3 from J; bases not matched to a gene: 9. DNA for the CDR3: TGTGCCAGCAGCGCAGGACAGGGAACGGTCTACAATGAGCAGTTCTTC. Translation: CASSAGQGTVYNEQFF.

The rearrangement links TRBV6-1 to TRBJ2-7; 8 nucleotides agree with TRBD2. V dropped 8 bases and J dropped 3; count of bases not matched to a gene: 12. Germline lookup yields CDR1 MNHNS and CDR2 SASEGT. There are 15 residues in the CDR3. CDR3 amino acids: CASFGGGGRGYEQYF. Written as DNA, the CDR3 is TGTGCCAGCTTTGGAGGCGGGGGGCGAGGCTACGAGCAGTACTTC.

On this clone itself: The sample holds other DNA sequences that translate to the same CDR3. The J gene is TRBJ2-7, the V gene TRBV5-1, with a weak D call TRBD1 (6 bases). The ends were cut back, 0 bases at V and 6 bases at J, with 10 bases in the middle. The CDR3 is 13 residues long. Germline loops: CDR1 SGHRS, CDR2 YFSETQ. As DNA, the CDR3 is TGCGCCAGCAGCTTGGACAGGGTAGGCGAGCAGTACTTC. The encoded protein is CASSLDRVGEQYF.

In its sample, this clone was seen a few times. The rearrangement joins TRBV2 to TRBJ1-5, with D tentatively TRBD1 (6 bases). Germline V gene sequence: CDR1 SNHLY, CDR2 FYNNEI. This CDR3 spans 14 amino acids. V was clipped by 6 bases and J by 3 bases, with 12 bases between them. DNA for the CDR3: TGTGCCAGCAGCGGAACAGGGCCCAATCAGCCCCAGCATTTT. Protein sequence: CASSGTGPNQPQHF.

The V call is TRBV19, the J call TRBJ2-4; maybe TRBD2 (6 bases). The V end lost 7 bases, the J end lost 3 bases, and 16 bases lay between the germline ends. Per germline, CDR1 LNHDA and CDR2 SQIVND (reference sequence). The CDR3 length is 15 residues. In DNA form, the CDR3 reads TGTGCCAGTACCATGGAGGGTCGGGGCAAAAACATTCAGTACTTC. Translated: CASTMEGRGKNIQYF.

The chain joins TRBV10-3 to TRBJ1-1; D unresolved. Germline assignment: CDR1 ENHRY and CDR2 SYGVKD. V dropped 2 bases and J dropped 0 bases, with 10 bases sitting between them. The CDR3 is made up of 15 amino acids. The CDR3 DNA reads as TGTGCCATCAGTGAGAGGCAGATCATGAACACTGAAGCTTTCTTT. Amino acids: CAISERQIMNTEAFF.

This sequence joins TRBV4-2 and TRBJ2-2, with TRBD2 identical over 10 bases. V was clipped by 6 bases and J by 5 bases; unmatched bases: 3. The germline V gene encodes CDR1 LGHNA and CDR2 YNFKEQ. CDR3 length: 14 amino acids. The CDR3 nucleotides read TGTGCCAGCAGAAAAGCGGGAGGGACCGGGGAGCTGTTTTTT. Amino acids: CASRKAGGTGELFF.

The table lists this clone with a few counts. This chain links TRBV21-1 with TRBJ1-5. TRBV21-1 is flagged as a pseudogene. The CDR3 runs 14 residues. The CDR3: CASSHEGSNQPQHF. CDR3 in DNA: TGTGCCAGCAGCCACGAGGGGTCGAATCAGCCCCAGCATTTT.

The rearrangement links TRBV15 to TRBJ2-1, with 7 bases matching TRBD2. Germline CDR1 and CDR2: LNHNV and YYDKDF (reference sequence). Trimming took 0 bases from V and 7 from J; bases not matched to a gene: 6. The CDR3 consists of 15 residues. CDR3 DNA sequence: TGTGCCACCAGCAGAGAATGGACTAGTGCGAATGAGCAGTTCTTC. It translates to CATSREWTSANEQFF.

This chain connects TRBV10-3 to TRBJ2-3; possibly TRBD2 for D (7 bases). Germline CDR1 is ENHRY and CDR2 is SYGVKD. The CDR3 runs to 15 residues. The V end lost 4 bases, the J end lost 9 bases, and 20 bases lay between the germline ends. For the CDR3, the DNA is TGTGCCATCAGTGTCGGGGGCGGGGGTACGTACACGCAGTATTTT. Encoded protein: CAISVGGGGTYTQYF.

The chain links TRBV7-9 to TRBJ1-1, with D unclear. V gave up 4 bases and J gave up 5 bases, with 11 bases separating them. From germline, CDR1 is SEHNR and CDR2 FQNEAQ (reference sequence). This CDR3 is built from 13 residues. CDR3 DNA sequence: TGTGCCAGCAGCTCCCAGTCCGGGACTGAAGCTTTCTTT. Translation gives CASSSQSGTEAFF.

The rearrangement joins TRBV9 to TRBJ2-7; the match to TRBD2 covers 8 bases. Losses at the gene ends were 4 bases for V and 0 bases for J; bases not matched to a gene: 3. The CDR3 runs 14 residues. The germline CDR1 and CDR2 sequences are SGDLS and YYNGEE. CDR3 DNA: TGTGCCAGCAGCCCCGGGGGGGTCTCCTACGAGCAGTACTTC. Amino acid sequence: CASSPGGVSYEQYF. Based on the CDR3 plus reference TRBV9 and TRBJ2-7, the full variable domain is DSGVTQTPKHLITATGQRVTLRCSPRSGDLSVYWYQQSLDQGLQFLIQYYNGEERAKGNILERFSAQQFPDLHSELNLSSLELGDSALYFCASSPGGVSYEQYFGPGTRLTVT.

CDR3 sequence (DNA): TGTGCCTGGAGTGTTGGGGTGTCCGATACGCAGTATTTT. As protein: CAWSVGVSDTQYF. The rearrangement links TRBV30 to TRBJ2-3; unclear D gene. Trimming removed 0 bases from V and 6 bases from J, with 10 bases in between. In germline, CDR1 is GTSNPN, CDR2 SVGIG (reference sequence). This CDR3 contains 13 residues. The whole variable domain, remainder taken from reference TRBV30 and TRBJ2-3, is SQTIHQWPATLVQPVGSPLSLECTVEGTSNPNLYWYRQAAGRGLQLLFYSVGIGQISSEVPQNLSASRPQDRQFILSSKKLLLSDSGFYLCAWSVGVSDTQYFGPGTRLTVL.

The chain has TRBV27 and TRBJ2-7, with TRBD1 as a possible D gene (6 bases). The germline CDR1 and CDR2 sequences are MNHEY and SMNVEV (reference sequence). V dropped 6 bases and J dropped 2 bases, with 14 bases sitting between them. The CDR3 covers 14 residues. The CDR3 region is CASSRDKDPYEQYF. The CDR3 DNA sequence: TGTGCCAGCAGCCGGGACAAAGACCCCTACGAGCAGTACTTC.

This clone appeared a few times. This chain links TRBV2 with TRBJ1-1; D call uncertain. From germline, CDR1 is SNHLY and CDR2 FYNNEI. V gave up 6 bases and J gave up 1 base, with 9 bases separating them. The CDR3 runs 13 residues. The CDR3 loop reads CASRGDRNTEAFF. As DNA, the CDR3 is TGTGCCAGCAGAGGAGATAGGAACACTGAAGCTTTCTTT.

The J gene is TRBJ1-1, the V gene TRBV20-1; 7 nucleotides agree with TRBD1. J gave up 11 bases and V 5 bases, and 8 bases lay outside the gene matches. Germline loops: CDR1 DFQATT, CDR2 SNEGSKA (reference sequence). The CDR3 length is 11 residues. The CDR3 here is CSADRQGGAFF. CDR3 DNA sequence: TGCAGTGCTGATAGACAGGGAGGGGCTTTCTTT.

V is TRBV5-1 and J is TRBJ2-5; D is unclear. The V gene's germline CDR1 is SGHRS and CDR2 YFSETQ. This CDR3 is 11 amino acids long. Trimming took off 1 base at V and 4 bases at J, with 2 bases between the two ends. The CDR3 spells CASSLTETQYF. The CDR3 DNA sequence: TGCGCCAGCAGCTTGACAGAGACCCAGTACTTC. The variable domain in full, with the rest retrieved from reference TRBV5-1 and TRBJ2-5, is KAGVTQTPRYLIKTRGQQVTLSCSPISGHRSVSWYQQTPGQGLQFLFEYFSETQRNKGNFPGRFSGRQFSNSRSEMNVSTLELGDSALYLCASSLTETQYFGPGTRLLVL.